The 10 T cell receptor beta chains below were found in one sample sequenced in a study of cytomegalovirus exposure and HLA in healthy donors. Here immunoSEQ multiplex PCR was the method, and the copy in TCRdb shows in-frame clones only, minus some. The repertoire holds 100,000 or so clones, about 85% seen once, with approximately 4% in the top ten. The specimen sequenced was PBMCs. The receptors originated from a woman aged 18-29 years in good health and CMV-seropositive.

The rearrangement links TRBV28 to TRBJ2-7; tentatively, D is TRBD2 (6 bases). Trimming removed 6 bases at V and 0 bases at J, with 27 bases between. This CDR3 has 19 amino acids. Germline V gene lookup returns CDR1 MDHEN and CDR2 SYDVKM. The DNA of the CDR3 is TGTGCCAGCAGCGTACCTGTCTTCCGGAGGGACCGAAGCTCCTACGAGCAGTACTTC. It yields the protein CASSVPVFRRDRSSYEQYF. Combining the CDR3 with reference TRBV28 and TRBJ2-7 gives the whole variable domain DVKVTQSSRYLVKRTGEKVFLECVQDMDHENMFWYRQDPGLGLRLIYFSYDVKMKEKGDIPEGYSVSREKKERFSLILESASTNQTSMYLCASSVPVFRRDRSSYEQYFGPGTRLTVT.

The chain carries TRBV28 and TRBJ1-1; 7 bases align to TRBD1. Germline assignment: CDR1 MDHEN and CDR2 SYDVKM. This CDR3 contains 13 residues. V trimming: 10 bases; J trimming: 1 base; junction bases outside the gene matches: 6. In DNA, the CDR3 is TGTGCCACCAGGGGGGGGCCGAACACTGAAGCTTTCTTT. It codes for CATRGGPNTEAFF.

V and J are TRBV9 and TRBJ2-3; TRBD2 matches 15 bases. CDR1 and CDR2 from the germline V gene are SGDLS and YYNGEE. CDR3 size: 17 residues. Trimming cost V 0 bases and J 6 bases; bases outside gene matches: 5. As DNA, the CDR3 is TGTGCCAGCAGCGTAGGGACTAGCGGGAGGGCCGCCGATACGCAGTATTTT. Translated: CASSVGTSGRAADTQYF.

The rearrangement links TRBV11-3 to TRBJ2-3, with TRBD2 matching 12 bases. The CDR3 runs to 17 residues. CDR1 SGHNT and CDR2 YENEEA come from the germline V gene. Unmatched junction bases numbered 2, after V lost 1 base and J lost 0 bases. The CDR3 DNA sequence: TGTGCCAGCAGCTTAGTAGGGACTAGCGGGAGCACAGATACGCAGTATTTT. Translating gives CASSLVGTSGSTDTQYF.

The chain carries TRBV28 and TRBJ1-1; 10 bases map to TRBD1. Per germline, CDR1 MDHEN and CDR2 SYDVKM. The CDR3 is 14 amino acids. The junction had 4 bases not matched to a gene; V was cut back by 4 bases and J by 5 bases. The CDR3 region is CASSWDRGRTEAFF. CDR3 coding DNA: TGTGCCAGCAGTTGGGACAGGGGACGGACTGAAGCTTTCTTT.

V is TRBV6-4 and J is TRBJ2-1; 12 nucleotides align to TRBD2. The length of the CDR3 is 15 residues. CDR1 and CDR2 (germline): MRHNA, SNTAGT. V gave up 9 bases and J gave up 7 bases; unmatched junction bases: 10. CDR3 in amino acids: CASSPGLAGINEQFF. In DNA form, the CDR3 reads TGTGCCAGTAGTCCGGGACTAGCGGGTATAAATGAGCAGTTCTTC.

CDR3 nucleotides: TGTGCCAGCAGTTTAAGGCTCGGAGGGGAGGATGGCTACACCTTC. Protein sequence: CASSLRLGGEDGYTF. The chain combines TRBV28 with TRBJ1-2; D is perhaps TRBD1 (5 bases). Trimming removed 2 bases from V and 6 bases from J, with 16 bases in between. The CDR3 runs to 15 residues. Germline V gene sequence: CDR1 MDHEN, CDR2 SYDVKM.

The rearrangement uses TRBV28 and TRBJ2-3; 8 bases are a match to TRBD2. V shed 5 bases, J shed 4 bases, and the junction held 8 bases outside the gene matches. Looked up from germline, CDR1 is MDHEN and CDR2 is SYDVKM. The CDR3 is 15 amino acids. The CDR3 coding sequence is TGTGCCAGCAGTGGAGCGGGAGTTGGGTCAGATACGCAGTATTTT. The encoded protein is CASSGAGVGSDTQYF.

A word on this clone: This specimen includes other DNA sequences encoding the same CDR3. V and J are TRBV19 and TRBJ2-1; a possible D gene is TRBD2 (6 bases). Germline V gene lookup returns CDR1 LNHDA and CDR2 SQIVND (reference sequence). With 2 bases removed from V and 3 bases from J, the gap between germline ends came to 8 bases. This CDR3 is 14 amino acids long. DNA of the CDR3: TGTGCCAGTAGTATACAGGGAGGCTACAATGAGCAGTTCTTC. The encoded protein is CASSIQGGYNEQFF.

This clone appeared a single time. This chain connects TRBV5-1 to TRBJ2-7; TRBD1 matches 8 bases. Unmatched junction bases numbered 4, after V lost 0 bases and J lost 5 bases. CDR3 length equals 14 residues. Germline CDR1 is SGHRS and CDR2 is YFSETQ. CDR3 sequence reads: CASSLGQGLDEQYF. Here the CDR3 DNA reads TGCGCCAGCAGCTTGGGACAGGGGTTGGACGAGCAGTACTTC.